This T cell receptor beta chain emerged from a study of CXCR3-negative and CXCR3-positive naive CD8 T cells. Looking at the study overall: The total count of TRB reads reached around 130 million, and each library contributed about 1.5 +/- 0.3 million. Findings of the study overall: Hydrophobicity of TRB CDR3s was greater in CXCR3-positive naive cells than in CXCR3-negative naive cells. Diversity ran similarly high across both naive subsets but far lower in memory CD8+ cells. Memory cells showed distinct TRBV-TRBJ patterns, while the two naive subsets matched.

In triplicate, each CD8+ T cell subset was sorted at around 290,000 cells per replicate. UMI-labeled TRB cDNA libraries were prepared by 5' RACE. TCRdb re-analyzed the 5' RACE reads; it lists each CDR3 protein once, without DNA. This repertoire includes 75,000 to 100,000 distinct CDR3 sequences. In the case of this clonotype: Its target is not known.

This CDR3 is 14 amino acids long. Per germline, CDR1 SEHNR and CDR2 FQNEAQ (reference sequence). This chain links TRBV7-9 with TRBJ2-7. The receptor was isolated from a human donor in good health. Some clones in this sample may be carry-over from other donors' samples. Sequencing used naive CXCR3+ CD8+ T cells from blood. Subset specified: CD45RO-CCR7+CD27+CD95- naive CD8+ T cells expressing CXCR3 (TNR3+). CDR3 sequence: CASSVTGTAYEQYF.